The 20 T cell receptor beta chains listed next were all sequenced from one sample in a study of regulatory T cells in long-lasting Graves disease. Described time point: newly diagnosed GD, antithyroid drugs for less than 3 months. PBMC RNA served as the TCR library source. CDR3-region Arm-PCR and iRepertoire HTBI primers produced the TCR beta libraries. A single record per CDR3 protein comes from TCRdb applying MiXCR to the multiplex PCR reads. The sample has about 520,000 distinct CDR3 sequences, around 13% seen once. These data are also associated with another study on T cells in Graves' hyperthyroidism and ophthalmopathy.

The specimen was peripheral blood mononuclear cells (PBMCs), collected at new diagnosis, from a patient treated with antithyroid drugs. These receptors all come from a woman aged 25 to 39 with Graves disease.

This clonotype was detected many times. V usage is TRBV6-9 and J usage is TRBJ1-5; D may be TRBD1 (5 bases). Germline CDR1 reads MNHGY; CDR2 reads SVAAGI. This CDR3 contains 16 residues. Trimming cost V 3 bases and J 1 base, with 13 bases left between them. The CDR3 bases are TGTGCCAGCAGTTACGAGGGAGGGGCAAGCAATCAGCCCCAGCATTTT. Encoded protein: CASSYEGGASNQPQHF.

This clonotype was counted ten times or more. The chain's CDR3 is CASSPRLEGYGYTF. CDR3 sequence (DNA): TGTGCCAGCAGTCCTAGACTAGAGGGCTATGGCTACACCTTC. This chain connects TRBV6-1 to TRBJ1-2; D ambiguous. CDR1 and CDR2 from the germline V gene are MNHNS and SASEGT. This CDR3 contains 14 residues. The germline V and J ends were trimmed by 5 bases and 4 bases, with 14 bases remaining between them.

This clonotype was found a few times. V is TRBV9 and J is TRBJ2-7; D perhaps matches TRBD2 (6 bases). Germline loops: CDR1 SGDLS, CDR2 YYNGEE. The CDR3 consists of 15 residues. Trimming left V 2 bases short and J 3 bases short, with 15 bases between. The CDR3 DNA is TGTGCCAGCAGCGTTGGTGGTACGCGGGACTACGAGCAGTACTTC. This codes for CASSVGGTRDYEQYF. The full variable domain, in which reference TRBV9 and TRBJ2-7 provide the parts outside the CDR3, is DSGVTQTPKHLITATGQRVTLRCSPRSGDLSVYWYQQSLDQGLQFLIQYYNGEERAKGNILERFSAQQFPDLHSELNLSSLELGDSALYFCASSVGGTRDYEQYFGPGTRLTVT.

This clonotype turned up a few times. The chain is built from TRBV12-3 or TRBV12-4 and TRBJ1-4, with D tentatively TRBD1 (5 bases). The length of the CDR3 is 15 residues. V lost 5 bases to trimming and J lost 4 bases, with 14 bases between them. DNA of the CDR3: TGTGCCAGCAGTGACGTTCCAGGGTTTAATGAAAAACTGTTTTTT. It translates to CASSDVPGFNEKLFF.

This clonotype has ten or more counts. The chain uses TRBV7-2 and TRBJ1-5; D unclear. Germline V gene lookup returns CDR1 SGHTA and CDR2 FQGNSA. Trimming removed 5 bases at V and 9 bases at J, with 11 bases between. The CDR3 covers 12 residues. Here the CDR3 DNA reads TGTGCCAGCAGCGGGTCGCCAGGGCCCCAGCATTTT. It translates to CASSGSPGPQHF.

The J gene is TRBJ2-6, the V gene TRBV10-3; D tentatively fits TRBD1 or TRBD2 (5 bases each). This CDR3 comprises 16 residues. Germline V gene data show CDR1 as ENHRY and CDR2 as SYGVKD. V lost 7 bases to trimming and J lost 4 bases, with 17 bases between them. In nucleotides, the CDR3 is TGTGCCATCATGGGAACGGGACCTTACGGGGCCAACGTCCTGACTTTC. Its translation: CAIMGTGPYGANVLTF.

This clonotype was detected many times. The chain employs TRBV28 and TRBJ2-1, with D perhaps matching TRBD2 (6 bases). The CDR3 totals 13 residues. Per germline, CDR1 MDHEN and CDR2 SYDVKM. V was pared by 4 bases and J by 9 bases, with 13 bases between. CDR3 DNA: TGTGCCAGCAGTTCCAGACTAGGCCCTGAGCAGTTCTTC. Its translation: CASSSRLGPEQFF.

This clonotype was seen more than once but under ten times. The chain uses TRBV28 and TRBJ1-3, with D unresolved. Germline loops: CDR1 MDHEN, CDR2 SYDVKM. V lost 6 bases and J lost 0, with 6 bases in between. The CDR3 length is 13 residues. The CDR3 nucleotides read TGTGCCAGCAGCTGGATCTCTGGAAACACCATATATTTT. Translation: CASSWISGNTIYF.

This clonotype was detected ten times or more. The chain employs TRBV6-2 or TRBV6-3 and TRBJ1-2; D gene uncertain. The V and J ends lost 1 base and 4 bases respectively, with 10 bases between them. This CDR3 spans 14 amino acids. The V gene's germline CDR1 is MNHEY and CDR2 SVGEGT. CDR3 region: CASSYFGQVYGYTF. The DNA for the CDR3 is TGTGCCAGCAGTTACTTTGGGCAGGTCTATGGCTACACCTTC.

This clonotype has at least ten counts. The V call is TRBV19, the J call TRBJ1-4; possibly TRBD1 for D (5 bases). The CDR3 loop spans 14 amino acids. Looked up from germline, CDR1 is LNHDA and CDR2 is SQIVND (reference sequence). V was trimmed by 3 bases and J by 8 bases, leaving 13 bases between them. The chain's CDR3 is CASSIGRGKEKLFF. CDR3 nucleotide sequence: TGTGCCAGTAGTATTGGGCGGGGGAAGGAAAAACTGTTTTTT.

In this sample, this clonotype turned up a few times. The chain has TRBV7-2 and TRBJ2-3, with TRBD2 as a possible D gene (5 bases). V lost 6 bases to trimming and J lost 5 bases, with 12 bases between them. Germline V CDR1 and CDR2: SGHTA, FQGNSA. The CDR3 contains 13 residues. As DNA, the CDR3 is TGTGCCAGCAGTATATTAGCGAAAGATACGCAGTATTTT. It encodes CASSILAKDTQYF.

This clonotype was counted at least ten times. The chain is built from TRBV27 and TRBJ2-7; D is possibly TRBD1 (5 bases). The germline V and J ends were trimmed by 2 bases and 3 bases, with 11 bases remaining between them. Germline CDR1 reads MNHEY; CDR2 reads SMNVEV (reference sequence). The CDR3 runs 14 residues. In DNA, the CDR3 is TGTGCCAGCAGTTTAGGGGCCCTACACTACGAGCAGTACTTC. It codes for CASSLGALHYEQYF.

The chain combines TRBV19 with TRBJ2-1; no clear D gene. This CDR3 spans 18 amino acids. With 6 bases removed from V and 8 bases from J, the gap between germline ends came to 29 bases. Looked up from germline, CDR1 is LNHDA and CDR2 is SQIVND (reference sequence). The CDR3 here is CASSILITPVVRFHEQFF. In DNA form, the CDR3 reads TGTGCCAGTAGCATACTAATCACCCCTGTGGTTCGGTTCCATGAGCAGTTCTTC.

This clonotype was observed at least ten times. V and J are TRBV27 and TRBJ1-6; D gene unclear. CDR1 and CDR2 (germline): MNHEY, SMNVEV (reference sequence). V lost 4 bases to trimming and J lost 16 bases, with 20 bases between them. The CDR3 sequence is 14 residues long. CDR3 coding DNA: TGTGCCAGCAGTTCAAGCTATCTTCGGGATCAACTCCACTTT. This sequence encodes CASSSSYLRDQLHF.

The sample holds many counts of this clonotype. The rearrangement links TRBV7-9 to TRBJ2-5; no reliable D call. Germline lookup yields CDR1 SEHNR and CDR2 FQNEAQ (reference sequence). The length of the CDR3 is 13 residues. The V and J ends lost 0 bases and 5 bases respectively, with 7 bases between them. The CDR3 sequence is CASSLALAETQYF. In DNA, the CDR3 is TGTGCCAGCAGCTTAGCGCTGGCGGAGACCCAGTACTTC.

This clonotype was seen many times. The chain joins TRBV24-1 to TRBJ2-2, with 7 bases aligning to TRBD1. Germline V CDR1 and CDR2: KGHDR, SFDVKD. The J segment lost 0 bases and the V segment lost 3 bases, leaving 6 bases of the junction unmatched. The CDR3 has 17 residues. The CDR3 region is CATSDQHGTANTGELFF. CDR3 bases: TGTGCCACCAGTGATCAACACGGGACAGCGAACACCGGGGAGCTGTTTTTT.

In this sample, this clonotype turned up a few times. One junction end disagrees with the germline gene, perhaps due to a read error. This rearrangement joins TRBV20-1 to TRBJ2-2; weak D call: TRBD1 (6 bases). The CDR3 runs to 12 residues. Germline V gene sequence: CDR1 DFQATT, CDR2 SNEGSKA (reference sequence). CDR3 residues: CSAGDRIRELFF. The CDR3 region has the DNA TGCAGTGCTGGAGACAGGATCAGGGAGCTGTTTTTT.

Only one count was recorded for this clonotype. This may come from a read error, since a much larger clone is one base off. J is TRBJ2-1 and V is TRBV5-6; tentative D call: TRBD2 (7 bases). The length of the CDR3 is 17 residues. Germline CDR1 reads SGHDT; CDR2 reads YYEEEE. V gave up 1 base and J gave up 3 bases, with 17 bases separating them. The CDR3 loop is CASSLNGWGGLYNEQFF. CDR3 in DNA: TGTGCCAGCAGCTTGAATGGTTGGGGGGGCCTCTACAATGAGCAGTTCTTC.

This clonotype showed up just a few times. Here the CDR3 DNA reads TGTGCCAGCAGGGGGTTGGGGATCCCTGAAGCTTTCTTT. It specifies CASRGLGIPEAFF. The chain uses TRBV6-2 or TRBV6-3 and TRBJ1-1; D ambiguous. Trimming took off 6 bases at V and 6 bases at J, with 14 bases between the two ends. There are 13 residues in the CDR3. CDR1 MNHEY and CDR2 SVGEGT come from the germline V gene.

This clonotype has ten or more counts. This chain uses TRBV3-1 with TRBJ2-1, with 7 bases matching TRBD1. This CDR3 is built from 15 residues. The ends lost 4 bases at V and 2 bases at J; junction bases unmatched: 5. Germline CDR1 is LGHDT and CDR2 is YNNKEL (reference sequence). The CDR3 region is CASSPWDSTYNEQFF. The CDR3 DNA follows: TGTGCCAGCAGCCCCTGGGACAGCACCTACAATGAGCAGTTCTTC.